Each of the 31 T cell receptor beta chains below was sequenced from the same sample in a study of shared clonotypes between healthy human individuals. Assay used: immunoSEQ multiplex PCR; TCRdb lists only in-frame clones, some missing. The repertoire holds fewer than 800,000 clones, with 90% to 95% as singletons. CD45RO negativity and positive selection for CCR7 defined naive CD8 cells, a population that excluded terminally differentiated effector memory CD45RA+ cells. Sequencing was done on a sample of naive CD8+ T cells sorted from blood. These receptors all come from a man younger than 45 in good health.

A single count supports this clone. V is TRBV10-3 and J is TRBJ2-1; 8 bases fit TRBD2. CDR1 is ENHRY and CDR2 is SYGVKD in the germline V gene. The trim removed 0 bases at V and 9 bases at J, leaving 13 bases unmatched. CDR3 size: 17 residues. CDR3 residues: CAISESSGPAGGSEQFF. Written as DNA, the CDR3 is TGTGCCATCAGTGAGTCGAGTGGCCCCGCGGGGGGAAGTGAGCAGTTCTTC.

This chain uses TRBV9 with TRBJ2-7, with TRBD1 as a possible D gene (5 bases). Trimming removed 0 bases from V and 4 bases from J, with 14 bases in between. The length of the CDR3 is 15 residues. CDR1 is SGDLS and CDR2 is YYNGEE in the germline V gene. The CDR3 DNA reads TGTGCCAGCAGCGTAGATACAGGACGTGGATACGAGCAGTACTTC. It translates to CASSVDTGRGYEQYF.

The CDR3 sequence is CSVDLQGEGFYEQYF. CDR3 DNA sequence: TGCAGCGTTGACCTGCAGGGGGAAGGGTTCTACGAGCAGTACTTC. V and J are TRBV29-1 and TRBJ2-7; 7 bases are a match to TRBD1. The CDR3 has 15 residues. Germline CDR1 and CDR2: SQVTM and ANQGSEA. The trim removed 3 bases at V and 3 bases at J, leaving 11 bases unmatched.

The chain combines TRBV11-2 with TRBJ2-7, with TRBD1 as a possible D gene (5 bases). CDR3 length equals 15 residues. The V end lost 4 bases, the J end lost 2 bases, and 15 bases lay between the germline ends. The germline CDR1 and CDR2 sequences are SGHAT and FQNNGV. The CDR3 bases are TGTGCCAGCAGCTCTGAAGGGGCACCAGCCTACGAGCAGTACTTC. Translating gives CASSSEGAPAYEQYF.

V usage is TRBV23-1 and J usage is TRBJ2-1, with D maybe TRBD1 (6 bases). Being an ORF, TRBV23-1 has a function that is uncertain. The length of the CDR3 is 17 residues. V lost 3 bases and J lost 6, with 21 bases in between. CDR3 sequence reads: CASSHRPRDTATNEQFF. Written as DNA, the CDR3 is TGCGCCAGCAGTCACCGCCCCAGGGACACGGCCACCAATGAGCAGTTCTTC.

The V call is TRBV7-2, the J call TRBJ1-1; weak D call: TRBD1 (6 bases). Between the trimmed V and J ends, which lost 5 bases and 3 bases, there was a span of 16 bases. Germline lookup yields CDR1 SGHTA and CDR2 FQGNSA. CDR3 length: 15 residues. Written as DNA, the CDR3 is TGTGCCAGCAGCCAACTACAGGGTTCCGACACTGAAGCTTTCTTT. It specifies CASSQLQGSDTEAFF.

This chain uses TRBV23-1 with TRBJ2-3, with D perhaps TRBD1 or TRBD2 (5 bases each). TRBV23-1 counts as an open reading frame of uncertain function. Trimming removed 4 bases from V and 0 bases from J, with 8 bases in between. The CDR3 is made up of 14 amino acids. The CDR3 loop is CASSLRDSTDTQYF. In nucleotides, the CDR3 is TGCGCCAGCAGTCTTCGGGACAGCACAGATACGCAGTATTTT.

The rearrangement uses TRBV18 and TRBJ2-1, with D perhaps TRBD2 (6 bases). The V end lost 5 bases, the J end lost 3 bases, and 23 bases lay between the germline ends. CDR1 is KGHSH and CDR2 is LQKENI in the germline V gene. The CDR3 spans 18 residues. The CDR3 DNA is TGTGCCAGCTCATCCCCAGATTCCGGGAGAATCAGCTACAATGAGCAGTTCTTC. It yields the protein CASSSPDSGRISYNEQFF.

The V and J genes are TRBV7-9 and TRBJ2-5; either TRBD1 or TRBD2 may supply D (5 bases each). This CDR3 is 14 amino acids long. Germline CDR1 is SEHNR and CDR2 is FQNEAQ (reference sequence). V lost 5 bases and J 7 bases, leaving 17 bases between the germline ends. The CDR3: CASSTGTAPRTQYF. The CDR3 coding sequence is TGTGCCAGCAGCACCGGGACCGCGCCCCGGACCCAGTACTTC.

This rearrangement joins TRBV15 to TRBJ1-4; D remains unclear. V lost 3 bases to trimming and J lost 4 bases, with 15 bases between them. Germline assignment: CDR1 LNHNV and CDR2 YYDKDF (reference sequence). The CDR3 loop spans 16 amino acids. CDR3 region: CATSSVSGFYNEKLFF. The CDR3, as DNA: TGTGCCACCAGCAGCGTCTCTGGTTTCTATAATGAAAAACTGTTTTTT.

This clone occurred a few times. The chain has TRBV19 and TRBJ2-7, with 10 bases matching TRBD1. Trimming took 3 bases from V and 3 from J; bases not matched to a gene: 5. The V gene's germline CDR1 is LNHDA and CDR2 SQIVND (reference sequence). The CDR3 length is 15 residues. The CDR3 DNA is TGTGCCAGTAGTATTAGGGACAGGGGAATCTACGAGCAGTACTTC. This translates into CASSIRDRGIYEQYF. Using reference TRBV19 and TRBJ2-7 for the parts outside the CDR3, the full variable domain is DGGITQSPKYLFRKEGQNVTLSCEQNLNHDAMYWYRQDPGQGLRLIYYSQIVNDFQKGDIAEGYSVSREKKESFPLTVTSAQKNPTAFYLCASSIRDRGIYEQYFGPGTRLTVT.

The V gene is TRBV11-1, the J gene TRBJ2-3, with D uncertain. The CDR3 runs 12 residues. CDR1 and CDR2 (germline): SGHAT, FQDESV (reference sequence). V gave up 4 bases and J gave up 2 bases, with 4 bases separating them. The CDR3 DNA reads TGTGCCAGCAGCTACCACACAGATACGCAGTATTTT. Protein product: CASSYHTDTQYF.

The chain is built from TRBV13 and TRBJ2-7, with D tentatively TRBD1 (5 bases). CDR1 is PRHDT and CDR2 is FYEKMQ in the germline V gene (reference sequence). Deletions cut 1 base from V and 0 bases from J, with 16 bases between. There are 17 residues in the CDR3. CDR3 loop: CASSLALGAASSYEQYF. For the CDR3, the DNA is TGTGCCAGCAGCTTAGCGCTTGGGGCAGCTAGCTCCTACGAGCAGTACTTC.

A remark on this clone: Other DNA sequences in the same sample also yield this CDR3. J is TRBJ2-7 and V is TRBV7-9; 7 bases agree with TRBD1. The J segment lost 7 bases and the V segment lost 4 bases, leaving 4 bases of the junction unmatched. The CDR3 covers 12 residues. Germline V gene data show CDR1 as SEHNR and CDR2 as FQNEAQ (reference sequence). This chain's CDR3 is CASSSTGVEQYF. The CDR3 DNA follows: TGTGCCAGCAGCTCAACAGGGGTAGAGCAGTACTTC.

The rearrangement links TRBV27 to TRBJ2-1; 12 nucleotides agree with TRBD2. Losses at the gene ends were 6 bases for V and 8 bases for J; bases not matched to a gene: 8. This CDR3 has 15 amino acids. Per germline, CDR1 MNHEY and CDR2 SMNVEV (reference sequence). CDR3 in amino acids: CASSRLAGGPDEQFF. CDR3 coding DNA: TGTGCCAGCAGCCGGCTAGCGGGAGGGCCTGATGAGCAGTTCTTC.

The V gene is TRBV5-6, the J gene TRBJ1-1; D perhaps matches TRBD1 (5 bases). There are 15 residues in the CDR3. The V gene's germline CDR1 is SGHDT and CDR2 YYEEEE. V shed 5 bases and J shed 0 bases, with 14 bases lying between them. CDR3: CASRYVGHMNTEAFF. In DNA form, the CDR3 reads TGTGCCAGCAGATACGTCGGACACATGAACACTGAAGCTTTCTTT. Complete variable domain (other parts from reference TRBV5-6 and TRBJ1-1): DAGVTQSPTHLIKTRGQQVTLRCSPKSGHDTVSWYQQALGQGPQFIFQYYEEEERQRGNFPDRFSGHQFPNYSSELNVNALLLGDSALYLCASRYVGHMNTEAFFGQGTRLTVV.

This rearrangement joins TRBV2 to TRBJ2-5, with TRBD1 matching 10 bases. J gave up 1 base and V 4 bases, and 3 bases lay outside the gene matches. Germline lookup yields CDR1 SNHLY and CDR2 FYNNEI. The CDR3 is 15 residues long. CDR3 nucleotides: TGTGCCAGCAGTGGGGACAGGGGTTTCCAAGAGACCCAGTACTTC. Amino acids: CASSGDRGFQETQYF.

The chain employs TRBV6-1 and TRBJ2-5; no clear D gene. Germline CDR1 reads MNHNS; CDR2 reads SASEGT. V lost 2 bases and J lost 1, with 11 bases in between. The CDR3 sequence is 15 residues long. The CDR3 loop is CASSETRQFQETQYF. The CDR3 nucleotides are TGTGCCAGCAGTGAAACTCGCCAGTTCCAAGAGACCCAGTACTTC.

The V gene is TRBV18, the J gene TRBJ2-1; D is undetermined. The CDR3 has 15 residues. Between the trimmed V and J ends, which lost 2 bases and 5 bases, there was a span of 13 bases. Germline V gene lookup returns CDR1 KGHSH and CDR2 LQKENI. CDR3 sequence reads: CASSPAAQPNNEQFF. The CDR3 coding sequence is TGTGCCAGCTCACCAGCGGCCCAACCAAACAATGAGCAGTTCTTC.

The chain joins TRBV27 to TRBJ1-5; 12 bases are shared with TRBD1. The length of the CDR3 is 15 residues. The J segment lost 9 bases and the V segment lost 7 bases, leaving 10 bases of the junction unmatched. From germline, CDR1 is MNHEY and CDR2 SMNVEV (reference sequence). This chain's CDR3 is CASTPGTGGDRPQHF. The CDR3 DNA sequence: TGTGCCAGCACTCCCGGGACAGGGGGCGACCGGCCCCAGCATTTT.

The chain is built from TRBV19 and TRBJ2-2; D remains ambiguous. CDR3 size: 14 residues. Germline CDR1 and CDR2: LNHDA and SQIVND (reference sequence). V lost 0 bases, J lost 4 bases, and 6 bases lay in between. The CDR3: CASSIDFSTGELFF. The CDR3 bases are TGTGCCAGTAGTATAGATTTCTCCACCGGGGAGCTGTTTTTT.

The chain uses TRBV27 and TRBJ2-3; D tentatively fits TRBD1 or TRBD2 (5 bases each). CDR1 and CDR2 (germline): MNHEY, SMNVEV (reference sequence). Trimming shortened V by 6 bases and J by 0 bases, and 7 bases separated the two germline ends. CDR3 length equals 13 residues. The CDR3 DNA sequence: TGTGCCAGCAGAAGGGACAGCACAGATACGCAGTATTTT. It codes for CASRRDSTDTQYF.

Written as DNA, the CDR3 is TGTGCCAGCTGGGACTACCGTACGCAGTATTTT. Its translation: CASWDYRTQYF. The V gene is TRBV2, the J gene TRBJ2-3, with TRBD2 identical over 7 bases. The CDR3 loop spans 11 amino acids. The V gene end was trimmed by 8 bases and the J gene end by 8 bases; junction bases not matched to a gene: 4. The germline CDR1 and CDR2 sequences are SNHLY and FYNNEI.

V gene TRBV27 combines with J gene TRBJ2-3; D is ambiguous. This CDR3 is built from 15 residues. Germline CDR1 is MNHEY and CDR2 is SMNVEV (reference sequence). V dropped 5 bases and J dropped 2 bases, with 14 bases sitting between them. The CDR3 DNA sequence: TGTGCCAGCAGTATCTTCGCTGGGTCCACAGATACGCAGTATTTT. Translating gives CASSIFAGSTDTQYF.

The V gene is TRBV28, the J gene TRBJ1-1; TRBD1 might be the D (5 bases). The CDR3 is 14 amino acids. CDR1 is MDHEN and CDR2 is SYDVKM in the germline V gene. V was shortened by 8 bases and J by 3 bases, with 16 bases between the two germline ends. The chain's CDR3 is CASGPRGGDTEAFF. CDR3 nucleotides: TGTGCCAGCGGACCGCGCGGGGGGGACACTGAAGCTTTCTTT. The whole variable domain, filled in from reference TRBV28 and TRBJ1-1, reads DVKVTQSSRYLVKRTGEKVFLECVQDMDHENMFWYRQDPGLGLRLIYFSYDVKMKEKGDIPEGYSVSREKKERFSLILESASTNQTSMYLCASGPRGGDTEAFFGQGTRLTVV.

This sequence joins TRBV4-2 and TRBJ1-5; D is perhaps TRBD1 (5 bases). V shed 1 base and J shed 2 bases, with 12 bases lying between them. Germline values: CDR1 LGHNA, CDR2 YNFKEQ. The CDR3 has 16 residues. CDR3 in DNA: TGTGCCAGCAGCCAAGTGGGGGGGGGAGGCAATCAGCCCCAGCATTTT. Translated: CASSQVGGGGNQPQHF.

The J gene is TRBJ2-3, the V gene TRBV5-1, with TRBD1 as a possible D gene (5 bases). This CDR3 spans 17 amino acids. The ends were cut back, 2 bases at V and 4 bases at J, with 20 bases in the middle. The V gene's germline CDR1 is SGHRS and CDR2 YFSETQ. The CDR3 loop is CASSLNTPWGSSDTQYF. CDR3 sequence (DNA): TGCGCCAGCAGCTTAAATACCCCATGGGGCTCCTCAGATACGCAGTATTTT.

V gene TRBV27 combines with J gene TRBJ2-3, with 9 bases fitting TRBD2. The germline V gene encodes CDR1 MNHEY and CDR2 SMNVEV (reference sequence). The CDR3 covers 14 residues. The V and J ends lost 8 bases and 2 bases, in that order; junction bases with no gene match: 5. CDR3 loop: CASQRLAVTDTQYF. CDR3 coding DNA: TGTGCCAGCCAACGACTAGCGGTCACAGATACGCAGTATTTT.

This CDR3 is CASSPLGDYTEAFF. The CDR3, as DNA: TGTGCCAGCAGCCCCTTGGGGGACTACACTGAAGCTTTCTTT. The chain is built from TRBV7-9 and TRBJ1-1, with D tentatively TRBD1 (5 bases). The V and J ends lost 5 bases and 3 bases respectively, with 13 bases between them. Germline V gives CDR1 SEHNR, CDR2 FQNEAQ (reference sequence). This CDR3 comprises 14 residues. The full variable domain, in which reference TRBV7-9 and TRBJ1-1 provide the parts outside the CDR3, is DTGVSQNPRHKITKRGQNVTFRCDPISEHNRLYWYRQTLGQGPEFLTYFQNEAQLEKSRLLSDRFSAERPKGSFSTLEIQRTEQGDSAMYLCASSPLGDYTEAFFGQGTRLTVV.

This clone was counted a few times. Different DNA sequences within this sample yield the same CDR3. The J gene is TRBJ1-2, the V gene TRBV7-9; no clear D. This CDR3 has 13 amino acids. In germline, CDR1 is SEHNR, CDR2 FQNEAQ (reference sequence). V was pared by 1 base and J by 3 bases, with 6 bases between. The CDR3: CASSLEVDYGYTF. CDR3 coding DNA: TGTGCCAGCAGCTTAGAGGTGGACTATGGCTACACCTTC.

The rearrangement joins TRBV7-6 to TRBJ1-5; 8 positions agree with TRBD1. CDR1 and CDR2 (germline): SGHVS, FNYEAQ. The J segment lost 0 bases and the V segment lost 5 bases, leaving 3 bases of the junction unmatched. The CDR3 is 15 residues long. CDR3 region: CASSPGQGSNQPQHF. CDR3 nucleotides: TGTGCCAGCAGCCCCGGACAGGGTAGCAATCAGCCCCAGCATTTT.